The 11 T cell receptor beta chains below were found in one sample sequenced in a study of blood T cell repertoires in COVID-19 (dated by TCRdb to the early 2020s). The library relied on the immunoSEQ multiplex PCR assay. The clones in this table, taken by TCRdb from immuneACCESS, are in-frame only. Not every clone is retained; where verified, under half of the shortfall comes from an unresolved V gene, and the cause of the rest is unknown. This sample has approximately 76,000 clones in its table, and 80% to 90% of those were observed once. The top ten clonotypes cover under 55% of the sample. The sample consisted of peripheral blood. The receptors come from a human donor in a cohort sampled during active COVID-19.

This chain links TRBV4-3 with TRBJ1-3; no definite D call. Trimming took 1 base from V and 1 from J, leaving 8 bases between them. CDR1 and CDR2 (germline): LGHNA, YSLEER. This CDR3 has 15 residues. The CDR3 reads CASSQGRDSGNTIYF. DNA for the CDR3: TGCGCCAGCAGCCAAGGGAGGGATTCTGGAAACACCATATATTTT.

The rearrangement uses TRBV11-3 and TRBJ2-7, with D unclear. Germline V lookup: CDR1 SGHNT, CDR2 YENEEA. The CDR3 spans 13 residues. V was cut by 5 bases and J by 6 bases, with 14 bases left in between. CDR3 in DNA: TGTGCCAGCAGCCCCGCCCTTAGAGGCGAGCAGTACTTC. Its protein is CASSPALRGEQYF.

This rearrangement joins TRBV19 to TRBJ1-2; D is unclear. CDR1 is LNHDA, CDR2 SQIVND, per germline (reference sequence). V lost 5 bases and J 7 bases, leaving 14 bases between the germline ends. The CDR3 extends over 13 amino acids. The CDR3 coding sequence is TGTGCCAGTAGTCCCCCGGGGATTTCTGGCTACACCTTC. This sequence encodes CASSPPGISGYTF.

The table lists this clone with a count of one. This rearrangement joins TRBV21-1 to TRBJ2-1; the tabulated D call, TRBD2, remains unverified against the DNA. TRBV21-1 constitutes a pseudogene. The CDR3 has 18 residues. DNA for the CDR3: TGTGCCAGCATACGATTAAGGGGAGCGGGGATCTCCTACAATGAGCAGTTCTTC. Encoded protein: CASIRLRGAGISYNEQFF.

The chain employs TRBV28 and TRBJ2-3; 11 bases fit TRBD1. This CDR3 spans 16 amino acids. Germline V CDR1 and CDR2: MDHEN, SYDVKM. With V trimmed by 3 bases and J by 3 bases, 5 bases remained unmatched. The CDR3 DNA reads TGTGCCAGCAGTTTCTGGACAGGGGGCGAGACAGATACGCAGTATTTT. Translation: CASSFWTGGETDTQYF. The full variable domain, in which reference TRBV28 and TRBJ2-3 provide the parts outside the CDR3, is DVKVTQSSRYLVKRTGEKVFLECVQDMDHENMFWYRQDPGLGLRLIYFSYDVKMKEKGDIPEGYSVSREKKERFSLILESASTNQTSMYLCASSFWTGGETDTQYFGPGTRLTVL.

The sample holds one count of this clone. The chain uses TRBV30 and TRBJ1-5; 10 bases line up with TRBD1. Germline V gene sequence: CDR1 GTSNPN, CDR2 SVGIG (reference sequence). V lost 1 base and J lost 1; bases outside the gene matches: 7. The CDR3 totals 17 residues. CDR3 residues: CAWSARGTGVSNQPQHF. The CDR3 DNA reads TGTGCCTGGAGTGCGCGAGGGACAGGGGTCAGCAATCAGCCCCAGCATTTT.

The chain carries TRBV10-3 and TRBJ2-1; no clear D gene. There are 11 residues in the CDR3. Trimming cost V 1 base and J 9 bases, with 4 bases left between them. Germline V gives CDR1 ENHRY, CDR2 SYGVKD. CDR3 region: CAISEFREQFF. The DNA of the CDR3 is TGTGCCATCAGTGAGTTCCGTGAGCAGTTCTTC.

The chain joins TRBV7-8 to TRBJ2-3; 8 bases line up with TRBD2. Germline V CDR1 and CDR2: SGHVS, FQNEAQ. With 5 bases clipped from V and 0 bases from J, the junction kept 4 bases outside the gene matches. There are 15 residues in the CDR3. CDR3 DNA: TGTGCCAGCAGCCCGGGGGGGGCTAGCACAGATACGCAGTATTTT. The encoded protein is CASSPGGASTDTQYF.

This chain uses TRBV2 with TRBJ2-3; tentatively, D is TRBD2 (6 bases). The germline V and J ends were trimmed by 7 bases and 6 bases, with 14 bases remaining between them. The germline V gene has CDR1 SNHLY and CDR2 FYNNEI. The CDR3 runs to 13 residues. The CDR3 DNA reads TGTGCCAGCACCGGGACTCGCCGGGATACGCAGTATTTT. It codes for CASTGTRRDTQYF. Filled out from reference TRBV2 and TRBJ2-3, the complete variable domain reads EPEVTQTPSHQVTQMGQEVILRCVPISNHLYFYWYRQILGQKVEFLVSFYNNEISEKSEIFDDQFSVERPDGSNFTLKIRSTKLEDSAMYFCASTGTRRDTQYFGPGTRLTVL.

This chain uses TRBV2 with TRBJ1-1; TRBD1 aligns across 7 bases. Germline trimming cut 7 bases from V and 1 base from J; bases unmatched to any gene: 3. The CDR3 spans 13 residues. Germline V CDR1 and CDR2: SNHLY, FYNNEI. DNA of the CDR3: TGTGCCAGCAATACAGGGGCGAACACTGAAGCTTTCTTT. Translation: CASNTGANTEAFF.

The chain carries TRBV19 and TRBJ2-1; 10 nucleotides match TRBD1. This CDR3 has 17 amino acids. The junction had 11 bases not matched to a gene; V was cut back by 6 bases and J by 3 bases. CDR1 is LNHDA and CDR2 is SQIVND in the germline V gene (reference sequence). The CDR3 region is CASRVIWDRGVYNEQFF. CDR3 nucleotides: TGTGCCAGTAGGGTAATCTGGGACAGGGGAGTCTACAATGAGCAGTTCTTC.